This T cell receptor beta chain derives from a study of cytomegalovirus exposure and HLA in healthy donors. Overall study: Inside one of the first data releases sat 75 million to 100 million unique TCRs taken from HLA-typed donors. Study-level points and caveats: A later analysis linked a missense DCLRE1C variant to TCR beta V- and J-gene trimming.

This clone was detected a few times. Antigen unknown. With 60 Vbeta and 13 Jbeta primers, the PCR was carried out. The assay was immunoSEQ multiplex PCR, and TCRdb's table has in-frame clones only and misses some. The table has 150,000 or so clones, roughly 10% seen once. Trimming shortened V by 1 base and J by 8 bases, and 12 bases separated the two germline ends. The CDR3 is made up of 13 amino acids. Germline-derived CDR1 and CDR2 are SGHRS and YFSETQ. Sequenced material: PBMCs. The gene calls are TRBV5-1 and TRBJ1-2; D is unresolved. The TCR was taken from a man between 50 and 59 years old in good health and CMV-seronegative. The CDR3 nucleotides are TGCGCCAGCAGCTTGACAGACCCCCGGGGCTACACCTTC. Translation gives CASSLTDPRGYTF.